This TCR beta chain derives from a study of persistence of HIV-infected CD4 T cells. CDR3 length equals 19 residues. Germline V gene data show CDR1 as SGHAT and CDR2 as FQNNGV. V lost 3 bases to trimming and J lost 0 bases; unmatched junction nucleotides: 9. Stimulation used around 10 ug/mL lysate from CMV-infected fibroblasts. Memory cells lacking CD40L and CD69 with high CD45RO were sorted. Comments on this clone: The antigen is unknown.

The immunoSEQ assay was version 4, run in survey mode. Sequencing was performed with immunoSEQ multiplex PCR; in TCRdb, only in-frame clones are kept and a portion is missing. Of roughly 32,000 clones listed, roughly four fifths are singletons. The TCR comes from an adult man with HIV who was CMV-seropositive. This sample comprised CD4+ T cells sorted from PBMCs after roughly 20-hour stimulation, obtained from a patient who received antiretroviral therapy. This chain joins TRBV11-2 and TRBJ2-2, with 11 bases aligning to TRBD2. CDR3: CASSLVFGTSGTNTGELFF. CDR3 DNA sequence: TGTGCCAGCAGCTTGGTCTTCGGGACTAGCGGCACGAACACCGGGGAGCTGTTTTTT.